The present T cell receptor beta chain was sequenced within a study of CD8 T cells in Susac syndrome. Overall study context: The sequenced Susac syndrome patients comprised roughly 6 with active disease and 8 or 9 in remission.

Reverse transcription of roughly 0.5 to 1 ug RNA was carried out with random hexamers. TCR beta CDR3 was amplified by immunoSEQ covering 54 Vbeta and 13 Jbeta. TCRdb re-analysed the immunoSEQ multiplex PCR reads in MiXCR, keeping a single row per CDR3 protein. The sample consists of fewer than 200,000 distinct CDR3 sequences, 91% of them appearing once. While CD8+ and CD4+ T cells were isolated negatively, TEMRA cells were enriched by FACS. V shed 0 bases and J shed 9 bases, with 9 bases lying between them. CDR1 is SGHDT and CDR2 is YYEEEE in the germline V gene. The CDR3 loop spans 12 amino acids. The source is a human donor with Susac syndrome. The sequencing input was CD4+ T cells from PBMCs. This chain connects TRBV5-6 to TRBJ2-5; D call uncertain. CDR3 bases: TGTGCCAGCAGCTTGGGACATCCGCCCCAGTACTTC. Its protein is CASSLGHPPQYF.